This T cell receptor (beta chain) was identified during a study of cytomegalovirus exposure and HLA in healthy donors. PCR employed 60 Vbeta and 13 Jbeta primers. Measured with immunoSEQ multiplex PCR; TCRdb has only the in-frame clones, and not every one. The sample lists about 160,000 clones, 70% to 85% occurring once. The origin of this receptor is a male donor in good health and CMV-seronegative. The sequencing sample was made of PBMCs.

The CDR3 DNA reads TGTGCCATCAGTGAGATCAGGGGGGACTCACCCCTCCACTTT. Its translation is CAISEIRGDSPLHF. The chain links TRBV10-3 to TRBJ1-6; 7 bases line up with TRBD1. CDR3 length: 14 residues. Unmatched junction bases numbered 5, after V lost 2 bases and J lost 10 bases. In germline, CDR1 is ENHRY, CDR2 SYGVKD.